Each of the 16 T cell receptor beta chains below was sequenced from the same sample in a study of blood T cell repertoires in COVID-19. Repertoires were generated with immunoSEQ multiplex PCR, while TCRdb's copy carries only in-frame clones and drops some. There are approximately 90,000 clones in the sample; around 87% occur only once, and around 7.4% lies in the top ten. Sequencing was done on a sample of peripheral blood. The receptor set was obtained from a human donor with acute or convalescent COVID-19. The donor label of this sample is uncertain.

The rearrangement joins TRBV18 to TRBJ2-5; D possibly corresponds to TRBD2 (5 bases). Germline values: CDR1 KGHSH, CDR2 LQKENI. Trimming stripped 3 bases from V and 2 bases from J, with 19 bases between. The length of the CDR3 is 17 residues. The DNA of the CDR3 is TGTGCCAGCTCACCTCAGATAGCGCGAACCCTACAAGAGACCCAGTACTTC. This translates into CASSPQIARTLQETQYF.

Note on this clone: A junction end diverges from the germline sequence, so it may reflect a read error. This chain connects TRBV13 to TRBJ2-7; 11 bases match TRBD1. The germline V gene has CDR1 PRHDT and CDR2 FYEKMQ (reference sequence). This CDR3 is built from 17 residues. The CDR3 DNA sequence: TGTGCCAGCAGCCTAGGGACAGGGGGTCCTGAGGGCTACGAGCAGTACTTC. Encoded protein: CASSLGTGGPEGYEQYF.

This sequence joins TRBV28 and TRBJ1-3; 7 bases align to TRBD1. V shed 7 bases, J shed 0 bases, and the junction held 9 bases outside the gene matches. This CDR3 is 16 amino acids long. In germline, CDR1 is MDHEN, CDR2 SYDVKM. The CDR3 sequence is CASIGTELPSGNTIYF. The CDR3 DNA reads TGTGCCAGCATCGGGACAGAGCTCCCCTCTGGAAACACCATATATTTT.

V gene TRBV5-6 combines with J gene TRBJ1-4; 7 bases are a match to TRBD1. This CDR3 has 16 amino acids. With V trimmed by 4 bases and J by 8 bases, 14 bases remained unmatched. Germline V gene sequence: CDR1 SGHDT, CDR2 YYEEEE. The CDR3 sequence: CASSLTSGQRGEKLFF. CDR3 coding DNA: TGTGCCAGCAGCCTCACCTCGGGACAGAGGGGCGAAAAACTGTTTTTT.

This clone came up once. J is TRBJ1-1 and V is TRBV6-5; possible D gene TRBD1, 5 bases. Germline CDR1 and CDR2: MNHEY and SVGAGI. V was pared by 2 bases and J by 1 base, with 8 bases between. This CDR3 is 14 amino acids long. CDR3 sequence: CASSYLTGNTEAFF. DNA for the CDR3: TGTGCCAGCAGTTACCTCACAGGGAACACTGAAGCTTTCTTT.

This clone showed up just once. The V gene is TRBV5-4, the J gene TRBJ1-6; 9 bases agree with TRBD1. The CDR3 has 16 amino acids. Germline-derived CDR1 and CDR2 are SGHNT and YYREEE (reference sequence). Germline trimming cut 4 bases from V and 8 bases from J; bases unmatched to any gene: 10. CDR3 protein: CASSPGGTGRDSPLHF. The CDR3 bases are TGTGCCAGCAGCCCTGGAGGGACAGGGAGGGATTCACCCCTCCACTTT.

The V and J genes are TRBV13 and TRBJ1-4; 7 bases line up with TRBD1. V lost 4 bases and J lost 8; bases outside the gene matches: 4. The CDR3 loop spans 13 amino acids. Per the germline V gene, CDR1 is PRHDT and CDR2 is FYEKMQ (reference sequence). The CDR3 nucleotides are TGTGCCAGCAGCTACAGGGGCCGGGAAAAACTGTTTTTT. Protein: CASSYRGREKLFF.

The chain joins TRBV5-1 to TRBJ2-1; 7 bases map to TRBD2. There are 14 residues in the CDR3. Unmatched junction bases numbered 3, after V lost 4 bases and J lost 2 bases. CDR1 is SGHRS and CDR2 is YFSETQ in the germline V gene. CDR3 loop: CASSAGDTYNEQFF. The DNA of the CDR3 is TGCGCCAGCAGCGCGGGAGATACCTACAATGAGCAGTTCTTC.

This rearrangement joins TRBV10-3 to TRBJ1-2; TRBD1 aligns across 11 bases. V shed 2 bases, J shed 6 bases, and the junction held 5 bases outside the gene matches. The CDR3 runs 15 residues. Per germline, CDR1 ENHRY and CDR2 SYGVKD. The CDR3 nucleotides are TGTGCCATCAGTGAGGCCGGGACAGGGGGTCATGGCTACACCTTC. Its translation is CAISEAGTGGHGYTF.

The chain is built from TRBV4-3 and TRBJ2-7; a weak D match, TRBD2 (7 bases). This CDR3 is 15 amino acids long. Germline lookup yields CDR1 LGHNA and CDR2 YSLEER. V gave up 1 base and J gave up 1 base, with 11 bases separating them. The DNA for the CDR3 is TGCGCCAGCAGCCAAGGGGGGCGGGGGTCCTACGAGCAGTACTTC. As protein: CASSQGGRGSYEQYF.

This chain joins TRBV5-6 and TRBJ2-7; 10 nucleotides align to TRBD2. J was trimmed by 3 bases and V by 4 bases; bases with no gene match: 7. CDR3 length: 15 residues. Germline V lookup: CDR1 SGHDT, CDR2 YYEEEE. CDR3 protein: CASSAGLADHYEQYF. The CDR3, as DNA: TGTGCCAGCAGCGCCGGACTAGCGGATCACTACGAGCAGTACTTC.

The table lists this clone with a few counts. The rearrangement uses TRBV4-1 and TRBJ1-1; D is possibly TRBD1 (5 bases). The CDR3 is 18 residues long. The V gene's germline CDR1 is MGHRA and CDR2 YSYEKL. The V end was cut by 4 bases, the J end by 0 bases, with 21 bases between. The CDR3 DNA is TGCGCCAGCAGCCCCGGAAGGGGCGGAGGGAATATGAACACTGAAGCTTTCTTT. Translating it yields CASSPGRGGGNMNTEAFF.

This chain joins TRBV30 and TRBJ1-1; weak D call: TRBD1 (5 bases). The CDR3 runs to 15 residues. Trimming took off 2 bases at V and 4 bases at J, with 17 bases between the two ends. CDR1 is GTSNPN and CDR2 is SVGIG in the germline V gene (reference sequence). CDR3 sequence: CAWSSIGRRGTEAFF. The CDR3 DNA follows: TGTGCCTGGAGTTCAATAGGACGGAGGGGCACTGAAGCTTTCTTT.

The genes are TRBV29-1 and TRBJ1-5; 9 positions agree with TRBD1. J lost 2 bases, V lost 4 bases, and 0 bases had no gene match. Germline CDR1 and CDR2: SQVTM and ANQGSEA. CDR3 size: 13 residues. CDR3 sequence reads: CSVGTGGNQPQHF. The CDR3 DNA follows: TGCAGCGTTGGGACAGGGGGCAATCAGCCCCAGCATTTT. The full variable domain, rest sourced from reference TRBV29-1 and TRBJ1-5, is SAVISQKPSRDICQRGTSLTIQCQVDSQVTMMFWYRQQPGQSLTLIATANQGSEATYESGFVIDKFPISRPNLTFSTLTVSNMSPEDSSIYLCSVGTGGNQPQHFGDGTRLSIL.

This clone was picked up one time. This chain joins TRBV4-1 and TRBJ2-7; TRBD2 matches at 11 bases. The CDR3 covers 16 residues. Germline trimming cut 2 bases from V and 0 bases from J; bases unmatched to any gene: 3. Germline V gene data show CDR1 as MGHRA and CDR2 as YSYEKL. The CDR3 loop is CASSQTSGGNSYEQYF. The CDR3 nucleotides read TGCGCCAGCAGCCAAACTAGCGGGGGCAACTCCTACGAGCAGTACTTC.

The V gene is TRBV7-6, the J gene TRBJ1-1; D is unresolved. The CDR3 has 13 amino acids. The V end lost 1 base, the J end lost 1 base, and 4 bases lay between the germline ends. CDR1 is SGHVS and CDR2 is FNYEAQ in the germline V gene. DNA of the CDR3: TGTGCCAGCAGCTTAGGGCAGAACACTGAAGCTTTCTTT. Translating it yields CASSLGQNTEAFF.